What follows are 20 T cell receptor beta chains derived from one specimen sequenced in a study of blood T cell repertoires in COVID-19. The method was immunoSEQ multiplex PCR; TCRdb's version includes in-frame clones alone and lacks a portion of them. The data show about 210,000 clones, over 80% seen once. The sequenced sample was PBMCs or T cells enriched from blood (not recorded which). The receptors come from a man younger than 35 with acute COVID-19.

This clone was seen only once. This chain joins TRBV2 and TRBJ2-3; 11 nucleotides line up with TRBD1. The V segment lost 6 bases and the J segment 5 bases; nucleotides outside the gene matches: 4. The CDR3 consists of 14 residues. The germline V gene has CDR1 SNHLY and CDR2 FYNNEI. This CDR3 reads CASRDRGHGDTQYF. CDR3 sequence (DNA): TGTGCCAGCAGGGACAGGGGGCACGGAGATACGCAGTATTTT.

The DNA of the CDR3 is TGTGCCAGCAGTTCCTTGGAAGAGAGGACTGAAGCTTTCTTT. It specifies CASSSLEERTEAFF. The chain employs TRBV27 and TRBJ1-1; no firm D call. Trimming shortened V by 4 bases and J by 5 bases, and 14 bases separated the two germline ends. CDR3 length equals 14 residues. The germline gives CDR1 MNHEY, CDR2 SMNVEV (reference sequence).

The V gene is TRBV5-1, the J gene TRBJ2-3, with 7 nucleotides matching TRBD2. Germline loops: CDR1 SGHRS, CDR2 YFSETQ. Losses at the gene ends were 0 bases for V and 4 bases for J; bases not matched to a gene: 5. The CDR3 runs 15 residues. The CDR3 bases are TGCGCCAGCAGCTTGGATCGCGGGAGTGCAGATACGCAGTATTTT. Encoded protein: CASSLDRGSADTQYF.

CDR3 residues: CASSYSEGHNQPQHF. The CDR3 region has the DNA TGTGCCAGTAGTTACTCCGAGGGACATAATCAGCCCCAGCATTTT. The rearrangement links TRBV19 to TRBJ1-5; TRBD1 is a possible D gene (6 bases). The germline V gene encodes CDR1 LNHDA and CDR2 SQIVND (reference sequence). V shed 5 bases and J shed 4 bases, with 15 bases lying between them. The CDR3 has 15 amino acids.

This rearrangement joins TRBV28 to TRBJ2-2; 8 positions match TRBD2. The CDR3 runs to 14 residues. CDR1 is MDHEN, CDR2 SYDVKM, per germline. V dropped 7 bases and J dropped 3; count of bases not matched to a gene: 4. The CDR3 DNA sequence: TGTGCCAGCATAGGCGGGAGGTACACCGGGGAGCTGTTTTTT. Its translation: CASIGGRYTGELFF.

The V call is TRBV9, the J call TRBJ1-2, with TRBD1 matching over 9 bases. The CDR3 runs to 18 residues. The trim removed 3 bases at V and 3 bases at J, leaving 15 bases unmatched. Per the germline V gene, CDR1 is SGDLS and CDR2 is YYNGEE. The CDR3 DNA sequence: TGTGCCAGCAGCGCCCCCCCGGGACAGGGCCAATCCTACTATGGCTACACCTTC. Translated, it gives CASSAPPGQGQSYYGYTF.

J is TRBJ1-2 and V is TRBV10-3; weak D call: TRBD1 (6 bases). The germline gives CDR1 ENHRY, CDR2 SYGVKD. The V gene lost 2 bases and the J gene lost 4 bases, with 8 bases spanning the gap. CDR3 size: 13 residues. This CDR3 reads CAISEEGGYGYTF. CDR3 in DNA: TGTGCCATCAGTGAGGAAGGGGGCTATGGCTACACCTTC.

The chain joins TRBV7-2 to TRBJ1-2; 7 bases are shared with TRBD1. The J segment lost 7 bases and the V segment lost 1 base, leaving 12 bases of the junction unmatched. Per germline, CDR1 SGHTA and CDR2 FQGNSA. This CDR3 has 16 amino acids. CDR3 sequence: CASSLGLWSAGGGYTF. CDR3 DNA: TGTGCCAGCAGCTTAGGGCTTTGGTCGGCAGGGGGTGGCTACACCTTC.

V gene TRBV19 combines with J gene TRBJ2-1; no clear D gene. V was shortened by 2 bases and J by 3 bases, with 5 bases between the two germline ends. The CDR3 length is 13 residues. Germline CDR1 LNHDA, CDR2 SQIVND (reference sequence). The CDR3 bases are TGTGCCAGTAGTATAAGCCTCTACAATGAGCAGTTCTTC. Its translation is CASSISLYNEQFF. The variable domain in full, completed from reference TRBV19 and TRBJ2-1, reads DGGITQSPKYLFRKEGQNVTLSCEQNLNHDAMYWYRQDPGQGLRLIYYSQIVNDFQKGDIAEGYSVSREKKESFPLTVTSAQKNPTAFYLCASSISLYNEQFFGPGTRLTVL.

This clone came up once. The chain employs TRBV4-3 and TRBJ2-5, with 12 positions matching TRBD2. The V gene's germline CDR1 is LGHNA and CDR2 YSLEER. V shed 1 base and J 1 base; nucleotides not matched to a gene: 13. The CDR3 contains 20 residues. In nucleotides, the CDR3 is TGCGCCAGCAGCCAAGCCCAACAAATACTAGCGGGAGGTTCCCAAGAGACCCAGTACTTC. Translated: CASSQAQQILAGGSQETQYF.

V usage is TRBV9 and J usage is TRBJ2-3; 9 nucleotides line up with TRBD2. With V trimmed by 0 bases and J by 5 bases, 4 bases remained unmatched. The CDR3 contains 15 residues. Germline-derived CDR1 and CDR2 are SGDLS and YYNGEE. CDR3 sequence reads: CASSVDLTSGDTQYF. Written as DNA, the CDR3 is TGTGCCAGCAGCGTAGATTTGACTAGCGGAGATACGCAGTATTTT.

This chain links TRBV21-1 with TRBJ2-1; TRBD1, the table's D call, lacks a check against the DNA. TRBV21-1 is marked as a pseudogene. The CDR3 sequence is 12 residues long. CDR3 protein: CASSKGSRAQFF. The CDR3 nucleotides are TGTGCCAGCAGCAAAGGAAGCAGGGCGCAGTTCTTC.

The chain carries TRBV28 and TRBJ2-7; 12 bases are a match to TRBD2. V was clipped by 8 bases and J by 4 bases; unmatched bases: 6. This CDR3 contains 14 residues. CDR1 MDHEN and CDR2 SYDVKM come from the germline V gene. Here the CDR3 DNA reads TGTGCCAGCCGGACTAGCGGGACGACGTACGAGCAGTACTTC. It yields the protein CASRTSGTTYEQYF.

The chain is built from TRBV19 and TRBJ2-5, with 9 bases lining up with TRBD2. The germline V gene has CDR1 LNHDA and CDR2 SQIVND (reference sequence). V lost 3 bases and J lost 1; bases outside the gene matches: 3. This CDR3 contains 15 residues. CDR3 nucleotide sequence: TGTGCCAGTAGTATGGGCGGGAGGGCCCAAGAGACCCAGTACTTC. This sequence encodes CASSMGGRAQETQYF.

In DNA, the CDR3 is TGTGCCAGCGGGAACATCCGGGACAGGGCCGAAGAGCAGTACTTC. Protein sequence: CASGNIRDRAEEQYF. The chain recombines TRBV7-6 with TRBJ2-7; 9 bases fit TRBD1. CDR1 and CDR2 from the germline V gene are SGHVS and FNYEAQ. The CDR3 covers 15 residues. V was pared by 8 bases and J by 7 bases, with 15 bases of the junction left unmatched.

The chain carries TRBV5-1 and TRBJ2-2, with D perhaps matching TRBD2 (6 bases). The V end lost 4 bases, the J end lost 7 bases, and 23 bases lay between the germline ends. The CDR3 is 17 residues long. In germline, CDR1 is SGHRS, CDR2 YFSETQ. The CDR3 here is CASSPAERSPGGGELFF. CDR3 sequence (DNA): TGCGCCAGCAGCCCCGCTGAGCGAAGCCCCGGGGGCGGGGAGCTGTTTTTT.

The chain joins TRBV28 to TRBJ2-2; possible D gene TRBD1, 5 bases. Germline assignment: CDR1 MDHEN and CDR2 SYDVKM. The CDR3 has 12 residues. The ends were cut back, 4 bases at V and 9 bases at J, with 9 bases in the middle. The CDR3 spells CASSSGRRELFF. The CDR3 coding sequence is TGTGCCAGCAGTTCAGGGCGCCGGGAGCTGTTTTTT.

The J gene is TRBJ1-5, the V gene TRBV19; D gene unclear. V was pared by 8 bases and J by 2 bases, with 16 bases between. CDR1 is LNHDA, CDR2 SQIVND, per germline (reference sequence). The CDR3 consists of 15 residues. CDR3 sequence: CASGAEESGNQPQHF. DNA for the CDR3: TGTGCCAGTGGTGCTGAAGAGAGCGGCAATCAGCCCCAGCATTTT. The full variable domain, rest sourced from reference TRBV19 and TRBJ1-5, is DGGITQSPKYLFRKEGQNVTLSCEQNLNHDAMYWYRQDPGQGLRLIYYSQIVNDFQKGDIAEGYSVSREKKESFPLTVTSAQKNPTAFYLCASGAEESGNQPQHFGDGTRLSIL.

The chain carries TRBV5-1 and TRBJ2-2; D is perhaps TRBD1 (5 bases). Trimming shortened V by 2 bases and J by 4 bases, and 9 bases separated the two germline ends. CDR1 and CDR2 (germline): SGHRS, YFSETQ. The CDR3 extends over 14 amino acids. In nucleotides, the CDR3 is TGCGCCAGCAGCTTCGACAGTTCCACCGGGGAGCTGTTTTTT. Protein sequence: CASSFDSSTGELFF.

The DNA of the CDR3 is TGTGCCAGTGGACTAGCGGGCTCCCCCACGCAGTATTTT. It translates to CASGLAGSPTQYF. The V call is TRBV11-3, the J call TRBJ2-3, with 11 bases lining up with TRBD2. The CDR3 runs to 13 residues. CDR1 and CDR2 from the germline V gene are SGHNT and YENEEA. With V trimmed by 9 bases and J by 9 bases, 8 bases remained unmatched.